The 20 T cell receptor beta chains listed next were all sequenced from one sample in a study of chemoradiotherapy in HPV16-positive cancers. Measured with immunoSEQ multiplex PCR; TCRdb has only the in-frame clones, and not every one. This table holds approximately 3,000 clones, around 85% found once. The input for sequencing was blood, taken from a patient who underwent chemoradiotherapy. Receptor source: a human donor with HPV-associated anogenital cancer.

The V gene is TRBV11-3, the J gene TRBJ2-3; perhaps TRBD2 as D (5 bases). The V gene lost 0 bases and the J gene lost 3 bases, with 10 bases spanning the gap. This CDR3 has 15 amino acids. Germline CDR1 and CDR2: SGHNT and YENEEA. The CDR3 here is CASSLDDGETDTQYF. The CDR3 region has the DNA TGTGCCAGCAGCTTAGATGACGGGGAGACAGATACGCAGTATTTT.

This rearrangement joins TRBV6-5 to TRBJ2-3; D unclear. Germline values: CDR1 MNHEY, CDR2 SVGAGI. V was cut by 3 bases and J by 8 bases, with 9 bases left in between. CDR3 length: 12 residues. CDR3 region: CASSYDDVTQYF. CDR3 bases: TGTGCCAGCAGTTATGACGATGTTACGCAGTATTTT.

The V call is TRBV16, the J call TRBJ1-2; D remains ambiguous. The CDR3 length is 16 residues. Per germline, CDR1 KGHSY and CDR2 FQNENV. With 5 bases removed from V and 4 bases from J, the gap between germline ends came to 20 bases. The CDR3 sequence is CASSSAFVRKTYGYTF. CDR3 nucleotides: TGTGCCAGCAGCTCCGCTTTCGTTAGAAAGACCTATGGCTACACCTTC.

The chain links TRBV6-5 to TRBJ2-5; tentatively, D is TRBD2 (6 bases). Between the trimmed V and J ends, which lost 1 base and 3 bases, there was a span of 12 bases. The CDR3 totals 15 residues. Germline V gives CDR1 MNHEY, CDR2 SVGAGI. CDR3 bases: TGTGCCAGCAGTTACTGGGCTAGCGAAGAAGAGACCCAGTACTTC. As protein: CASSYWASEEETQYF.

The CDR3 DNA follows: TGTGCCAGCAGTGAATTCTCTGGGACAGGGGGCGGGAGGTCCGAAGCTTTCTTT. This gives the protein CASSEFSGTGGGRSEAFF. The rearrangement uses TRBV25-1 and TRBJ1-1, with 12 bases lining up with TRBD1. There are 18 residues in the CDR3. Germline V gene lookup returns CDR1 MGHDK and CDR2 SYGVNS. V shed 1 base, J shed 8 bases, and the junction held 14 bases outside the gene matches.

V is TRBV29-1 and J is TRBJ2-2, with D perhaps assigned TRBD1 or TRBD2 (7 bases each). The V end lost 5 bases, the J end lost 0 bases, and 22 bases lay between the germline ends. The V gene's germline CDR1 is SQVTM and CDR2 ANQGSEA. The CDR3 contains 18 residues. The CDR3 region has the DNA TGCAGCGTTAAAGGCCCCATGGGGAGGGGGCCGAACACCGGGGAGCTGTTTTTT. This codes for CSVKGPMGRGPNTGELFF.

J is TRBJ2-3 and V is TRBV11-1, with D unresolved. This CDR3 has 12 amino acids. V was pared by 3 bases and J by 5 bases, with 6 bases between. Germline CDR1 reads SGHAT; CDR2 reads FQDESV (reference sequence). The CDR3 nucleotides are TGTGCCAGCAGCTTGGACGGAGATACGCAGTATTTT. As protein: CASSLDGDTQYF.

The chain uses TRBV19 and TRBJ1-1; D is uncertain. V was cut by 7 bases and J by 1 base, with 10 bases left in between. Germline CDR1 LNHDA, CDR2 SQIVND (reference sequence). There are 13 residues in the CDR3. CDR3 sequence reads: CASIGNSNTEAFF. The CDR3 DNA reads TGTGCCAGTATCGGGAATTCGAACACTGAAGCTTTCTTT.

The chain is built from TRBV14 and TRBJ1-1; D not resolved. The CDR3 sequence is 15 residues long. Per germline, CDR1 SGHDN and CDR2 FVKESK. Trimming took off 4 bases at V and 2 bases at J, with 14 bases between the two ends. CDR3 sequence reads: CASSPVDPGNTEAFF. DNA for the CDR3: TGTGCCAGCAGCCCAGTGGACCCCGGTAACACTGAAGCTTTCTTT.

The chain carries TRBV7-2 and TRBJ2-1; the D gene is possibly TRBD1 (5 bases). The CDR3 consists of 15 residues. Trimming pared 3 bases from V and 5 bases from J, leaving 14 bases between. In germline, CDR1 is SGHTA, CDR2 FQGNSA. The CDR3 nucleotides read TGTGCCAGCAGCTTTTCAGGCAGGGCGAACAATGAGCAGTTCTTC. Its translation: CASSFSGRANNEQFF.

The chain carries TRBV5-4 and TRBJ2-5; D tentatively reads TRBD1 or TRBD2 (5 bases each). V was shortened by 0 bases and J by 5 bases, with 8 bases between the two germline ends. There are 13 residues in the CDR3. Looked up from germline, CDR1 is SGHNT and CDR2 is YYREEE (reference sequence). As DNA, the CDR3 is TGTGCCAGCAGCTTGGCCGGGGCGGAGACCCAGTACTTC. Its protein product is CASSLAGAETQYF.

V usage is TRBV29-1 and J usage is TRBJ2-5; unclear D gene. Between the trimmed V and J ends, which lost 1 base and 3 bases, there was a span of 6 bases. CDR3 length: 12 residues. Germline V gene sequence: CDR1 SQVTM, CDR2 ANQGSEA. CDR3 nucleotides: TGCAGCGTTGAAGTCAAGGAAGAGACCCAGTACTTC. The encoded protein is CSVEVKEETQYF.

The CDR3 loop is CASSLDAANTGELFF. The CDR3 DNA reads as TGTGCCAGCAGCTTAGATGCGGCGAACACCGGGGAGCTGTTTTTT. This rearrangement joins TRBV11-3 to TRBJ2-2; D ambiguous. This CDR3 is built from 15 residues. Germline V CDR1 and CDR2: SGHNT, YENEEA. Between the trimmed V and J ends, which lost 0 bases and 0 bases, there was a span of 5 bases. Variable domain in full (rest from reference TRBV11-3 and TRBJ2-2): EAGVVQSPRYKIIEKKQPVAFWCNPISGHNTLYWYLQNLGQGPELLIRYENEEAVDDSQLPKDRFSAERLKGVDSTLKIQPAELGDSAVYLCASSLDAANTGELFFGEGSRLTVL.

The CDR3 reads CSARAGYEQYV. CDR3 DNA: TGCAGTGCTCGTGCAGGGTACGAGCAGTACGTC. The V gene is TRBV20-1, the J gene TRBJ2-7, with D possibly matching TRBD1 (5 bases). The CDR3 consists of 11 residues. With 5 bases removed from V and 4 bases from J, the gap between germline ends came to 9 bases. CDR1 DFQATT and CDR2 SNEGSKA come from the germline V gene (reference sequence).

This chain connects TRBV30 to TRBJ1-5; D uncertain. V lost 5 bases to trimming and J lost 0 bases, with 8 bases between them. CDR1 is GTSNPN, CDR2 SVGIG, per germline (reference sequence). The CDR3 spans 13 residues. This chain's CDR3 is CAWSADSNQPQHF. The DNA for the CDR3 is TGTGCCTGGTCAGCTGATAGCAATCAGCCCCAGCATTTT. The entire variable domain, with the rest obtained from reference TRBV30 and TRBJ1-5, is as follows: SQTIHQWPATLVQPVGSPLSLECTVEGTSNPNLYWYRQAAGRGLQLLFYSVGIGQISSEVPQNLSASRPQDRQFILSSKKLLLSDSGFYLCAWSADSNQPQHFGDGTRLSIL.

This clone turned up a few times. The chain is built from TRBV7-9 and TRBJ2-4, with D possibly TRBD2 on 5 matching bases. V was cut by 1 base and J by 7 bases, with 17 bases left in between. The CDR3 totals 16 residues. Germline V gene lookup returns CDR1 SEHNR and CDR2 FQNEAQ (reference sequence). The CDR3 DNA follows: TGTGCCAGCAGCTTAGGAGGGCTTGGAAGGCGGAACATTCAGTACTTC. Translation: CASSLGGLGRRNIQYF.

The chain combines TRBV4-3 with TRBJ2-1, with D unclear. Germline values: CDR1 LGHNA, CDR2 YSLEER. V lost 4 bases to trimming and J lost 4 bases, with 8 bases between them. CDR3 size: 13 residues. The chain's CDR3 is CASSLNEYNEQFF. CDR3 nucleotide sequence: TGCGCCAGCAGCCTAAACGAATACAATGAGCAGTTCTTC.

The chain links TRBV7-9 to TRBJ2-5, with D perhaps being TRBD1 or TRBD2 (5 bases each). Trimming pared 5 bases from V and 4 bases from J, leaving 11 bases between. CDR1 and CDR2 from the germline V gene are SEHNR and FQNEAQ (reference sequence). This CDR3 has 13 residues. In nucleotides, the CDR3 is TGTGCCAGCAGCACTACAGGAGGAGAGACCCAGTACTTC. Protein sequence: CASSTTGGETQYF.

V gene TRBV12-5 combines with J gene TRBJ1-1; tentative D call: TRBD1 (5 bases). CDR1 LGHNT and CDR2 FRNRAP come from the germline V gene. V lost 0 bases and J lost 1, with 12 bases in between. The CDR3 is made up of 16 amino acids. The CDR3 loop is CASGLVLGHANTEAFF. In DNA form, the CDR3 reads TGTGCTAGTGGTTTGGTACTAGGACACGCGAACACTGAAGCTTTCTTT.

CDR3 residues: CASSSGNLNTEAFF. CDR3 DNA sequence: TGCGCCAGCAGCTCCGGAAACTTAAACACTGAAGCTTTCTTT. The chain carries TRBV5-1 and TRBJ1-1; D gene unclear. The V end was cut by 3 bases, the J end by 2 bases, with 11 bases between. Germline-derived CDR1 and CDR2 are SGHRS and YFSETQ. This CDR3 is 14 amino acids long.